These T cell receptor beta chains were read from a single sample in a study of blood T cell repertoires in COVID-19. Only in-frame clones appear in the TCRdb table, and some are missing; sequencing was by immunoSEQ multiplex PCR. In the table there are approximately 150,000 clones, about 91% of which are singletons. Input material: peripheral blood. All receptors derive from a woman in her fifties or sixties with acute or convalescent COVID-19. Both conserved end residues are part of each CDR3. D genes are given only for firm matches. The listing skips clone size in some rows; elsewhere it reads once, few, many or a size class.

.	TRBV7-6	TRBD1	TRBJ1-3	16	CASSLGQGAIGNTIYF	TGTGCCAGCAGCTTAGGGCAGGGGGCAATTGGAAACACCATATATTTT
once	TRBV3-1/TRBV3-2	TRBD2	TRBJ2-3	21	CASSPPPGLAGPLFLTDTQYF	TGTGCCAGCAGCCCGCCCCCGGGACTAGCGGGGCCCTTATTCCTCACAGATACGCAGTATTTT
.	TRBV7-9	.	TRBJ2-2	15	CASSLGQANTGELFF	TGTGCCAGCAGCTTAGGACAGGCAAACACCGGGGAGCTGTTTTTT
.	TRBV3-1/TRBV3-2	TRBD2	TRBJ2-7	14	CASSPTSGAYEQYF	TGTGCCAGCAGCCCGACTAGCGGGGCCTACGAGCAGTACTTC
.	TRBV19	TRBD1	TRBJ1-4	14	CASSSGQLGEKLFF	TGTGCCAGTAGTTCGGGACAGCTAGGGGAAAAACTGTTTTTT
.	TRBV10-3	.	TRBJ1-2	14	CAISESGRNYGYTF	TGTGCCATCAGTGAGTCGGGCAGGAACTATGGCTACACCTTC
.	TRBV9	.	TRBJ1-2	14	CASSVAGEGYGYTF	TGTGCCAGCAGCGTAGCAGGGGAAGGCTATGGCTACACCTTC
.	TRBV9	TRBD1	TRBJ1-2	15	CASSTRPGQGSGYTF	TGTGCCAGCAGCACTCGTCCGGGACAGGGGTCGGGCTACACCTTC
.	TRBV19	.	TRBJ1-2	13	CASSTWGLYGYTF	TGTGCCAGTAGTACGTGGGGGCTCTATGGCTACACCTTC
.	TRBV28	.	TRBJ2-3	13	CASSLGGPDTQYF	TGTGCCAGCAGTCTAGGAGGGCCAGATACGCAGTATTTT
.	TRBV6-4	.	TRBJ2-1	13	CASSDGLNNEQFF	TGTGCCAGCAGTGACGGACTGAACAATGAGCAGTTCTTC
.	TRBV13	.	TRBJ2-7	15	CASSLASQGAYEQYF	TGTGCCAGCAGCTTAGCAAGCCAGGGTGCCTACGAGCAGTACTTC
.	TRBV5-1	.	TRBJ1-4	15	CASSLNGATNEKLFF	TGCGCCAGCAGCTTGAACGGTGCAACTAATGAAAAACTGTTTTTT
.	TRBV7-2	TRBD2	TRBJ2-2	16	CASRTGTSGPTGELFF	TGTGCCAGCAGAACTGGGACTAGCGGGCCGACCGGGGAGCTGTTTTTT
.	TRBV7-6	TRBD1	TRBJ2-7	15	CASSLTTGGRDEQYF	TGTGCCAGCAGCCTTACGACAGGGGGTAGGGACGAGCAGTACTTC
.	TRBV7-2	.	TRBJ2-6	14	CASTGSSGANVLTF	TGTGCCAGCACCGGGAGCTCTGGGGCCAACGTCCTGACTTTC
.	TRBV6-6	.	TRBJ1-2	14	CASSYEQALYGYTF	TGTGCCAGCAGTTACGAGCAGGCCCTCTATGGCTACACCTTC
.	TRBV3-1/TRBV3-2	.	TRBJ2-7	15	CASSQRGLNDYEQYF	TGTGCCAGCAGCCAACGGGGACTTAACGACTACGAGCAGTACTTC
.	TRBV19	.	TRBJ2-7	15	CASSMGTDSSYEQYF	TGTGCCAGTAGTATGGGTACGGACAGCTCCTACGAGCAGTACTTC